These 30 T cell receptor beta chains came from one sample sequenced in a study of T-cell memory formation after mild COVID-19. TCRdb re-called the 5' RACE reads with MiXCR, one entry per CDR3 protein. This sample carries under 450,000 distinct CDR3 sequences, under 15% of them seen once, and the ten largest clones take under 25%. Sequenced: PBMCs or a T cell subset sorted from them (not recorded which). Receptors were obtained from a man younger than 35 who had mild COVID-19 (a few samples of this study predate the infection). Cell type and time point are not known.

For the CDR3, the DNA is TGTGCCACCAGCAGGGGGCACGCTAGCACAGATACGCAGTATTTT. Its protein product is CATSRGHASTDTQYF. The rearrangement links TRBV2 to TRBJ2-3; TRBD1 aligns across 8 bases. J gave up 0 bases and V 10 bases, and 9 bases lay outside the gene matches. Per germline, CDR1 SNHLY and CDR2 FYNNEI. The CDR3 loop spans 15 amino acids. Variable domain in full (rest from reference TRBV2 and TRBJ2-3): EPEVTQTPSHQVTQMGQEVILRCVPISNHLYFYWYRQILGQKVEFLVSFYNNEISEKSEIFDDQFSVERPDGSNFTLKIRSTKLEDSAMYFCATSRGHASTDTQYFGPGTRLTVL.

This clonotype was observed a handful of times. The genes are TRBV7-2 and TRBJ2-3; D gene unclear. Per the germline V gene, CDR1 is SGHTA and CDR2 is FQGNSA. Trimming left V 8 bases short and J 2 bases short, with 17 bases between. This CDR3 has 15 amino acids. CDR3 residues: CASRLDRSATDTQYF. CDR3 coding DNA: TGTGCCAGCCGACTGGACCGGTCGGCCACAGATACGCAGTATTTT.

This clonotype was detected only a few times. The genes are TRBV7-9 and TRBJ1-2; weak D call: TRBD1 (5 bases). The ends were cut back, 1 base at V and 6 bases at J, with 15 bases in the middle. This CDR3 comprises 15 residues. Germline-derived CDR1 and CDR2 are SEHNR and FQNEAQ (reference sequence). CDR3 sequence reads: CASSLDGRERDGYTF. DNA for the CDR3: TGTGCCAGCAGCTTAGATGGCAGGGAGAGGGATGGCTACACCTTC.

This clonotype has a handful of counts. The chain's CDR3 is CASSSSGRVIPQHF. The DNA for the CDR3 is TGTGCCAGCAGTTCCTCGGGACGGGTTATCCCCCAGCATTTT. This chain uses TRBV27 with TRBJ1-5; the D gene is possibly TRBD1 (5 bases). The V end lost 4 bases, the J end lost 10 bases, and 17 bases lay between the germline ends. Germline-derived CDR1 and CDR2 are MNHEY and SMNVEV (reference sequence). The CDR3 extends over 14 amino acids.

This chain uses TRBV4-1 with TRBJ2-1; 9 bases map to TRBD1. The CDR3 has 16 amino acids. The ends lost 4 bases at V and 4 bases at J; junction bases unmatched: 8. Germline CDR1 is MGHRA and CDR2 is YSYEKL. DNA for the CDR3: TGCGCCAGCAGCCCTCGGACAGGGGCCCGTTACAATGAGCAGTTCTTC. Translating gives CASSPRTGARYNEQFF.

The V and J genes are TRBV12-3 or TRBV12-4 and TRBJ2-3, with 10 positions matching TRBD1. The CDR3 is 15 residues long. V lost 3 bases, J lost 5 bases, and 5 bases stayed unmatched. CDR3 nucleotides: TGTGCCAGCAGTTTGGGACAGGGGTCTGAAGATACGCAGTATTTT. Amino acids: CASSLGQGSEDTQYF.

This clonotype was detected ten times or more. This chain joins TRBV24-1 and TRBJ2-3, with 8 positions matching TRBD2. This CDR3 contains 15 residues. V was pared by 10 bases and J by 4 bases, with 12 bases of the junction left unmatched. In germline, CDR1 is KGHDR, CDR2 SFDVKD. DNA for the CDR3: TGTGCCACTTCACCGAGAGCGGGGGCTGCAGATACGCAGTATTTT. Translated, it gives CATSPRAGAADTQYF.

In this sample, this clonotype turned up a few times. V usage is TRBV14 and J usage is TRBJ2-1; TRBD2 agrees at 11 bases. The V segment lost 4 bases and the J segment 0 bases; nucleotides outside the gene matches: 14. The CDR3 is 20 amino acids. Germline loops: CDR1 SGHDN, CDR2 FVKESK. The CDR3, as DNA: TGTGCCAGCAGCCCAGAGTTAGGGACTAGCGGCGCAAGCTCCTACAATGAGCAGTTCTTC. This gives the protein CASSPELGTSGASSYNEQFF.

This clonotype was found a few times. The chain carries TRBV4-3 and TRBJ1-6; D may be TRBD1 (5 bases). Germline CDR1 and CDR2: LGHNA and YSLEER. The CDR3 consists of 18 residues. V was trimmed by 0 bases and J by 9 bases, leaving 21 bases between them. Here the CDR3 reads CASSQDRGVFGNRSPLHF. The DNA of the CDR3 is TGCGCCAGCAGCCAAGATAGAGGGGTGTTTGGGAATCGTTCACCCCTCCACTTT.

This clonotype was detected a few times. CDR3 bases: TGCGCCAGCAGCTTACCCGAGGGAGGGGTTAATGAGCAGTTCTTC. It yields the protein CASSLPEGGVNEQFF. V gene TRBV5-1 combines with J gene TRBJ2-1; 7 bases are shared with TRBD2. The CDR3 consists of 15 residues. The V and J ends lost 2 bases and 7 bases, in that order; junction bases with no gene match: 9. Germline V CDR1 and CDR2: SGHRS, YFSETQ.

In this sample, this clonotype turned up a few times. The chain uses TRBV4-1 and TRBJ1-6, with no clear D. The CDR3 consists of 15 residues. Germline values: CDR1 MGHRA, CDR2 YSYEKL. V lost 0 bases, J lost 8 bases, and 11 bases lay in between. This CDR3 is CASSQDAYGDSPLHF. CDR3 bases: TGCGCCAGCAGCCAAGATGCATATGGGGATTCACCCCTCCACTTT.

The chain links TRBV20-1 to TRBJ2-5; D unclear. Germline CDR1 is DFQATT and CDR2 is SNEGSKA (reference sequence). CDR3 size: 13 residues. V lost 6 bases to trimming and J lost 4 bases, with 15 bases between them. The CDR3 bases are TGCAGTGCCCCCCCAGGAAGTCTAGAGACCCAGTACTTC. It specifies CSAPPGSLETQYF.

The chain recombines TRBV2 with TRBJ2-7, with a possible D match to TRBD2 (6 bases). Looked up from germline, CDR1 is SNHLY and CDR2 is FYNNEI. The germline V and J ends were trimmed by 9 bases and 0 bases, with 9 bases remaining between them. This CDR3 comprises 12 residues. The CDR3 here is CASQTSSYEQYV. The CDR3 nucleotides read TGTGCCAGTCAGACTAGCTCCTACGAGCAGTACGTC.

A few counts support this clonotype. V is TRBV7-2 and J is TRBJ2-3; 10 bases fit TRBD2. CDR1 and CDR2 from the germline V gene are SGHTA and FQGNSA. The CDR3 is 16 amino acids. V was pared by 5 bases and J by 1 base, with 6 bases of the junction left unmatched. CDR3 loop: CASSRAGGPGTDTQYF. CDR3 nucleotides: TGTGCCAGCAGCCGAGCGGGGGGGCCTGGCACAGATACGCAGTATTTT.

This clonotype qualifies as medium-sized. The chain uses TRBV4-1 and TRBJ1-5; D might be TRBD1 (6 bases). V gave up 0 bases and J gave up 6 bases, with 12 bases separating them. The CDR3 loop spans 15 amino acids. Germline assignment: CDR1 MGHRA and CDR2 YSYEKL. The CDR3 reads CASSQDSGGSQPQHF. In DNA form, the CDR3 reads TGCGCCAGCAGCCAAGATTCCGGGGGCAGTCAGCCCCAGCATTTT.

This clonotype was picked up a small number of times. CDR3 residues: CASSHTRLRRPGGEQYF. DNA for the CDR3: TGTGCCAGCAGCCACACCCGCCTACGCCGACCCGGAGGGGAGCAGTACTTC. The chain uses TRBV6-2 or TRBV6-3 and TRBJ2-7; a possible D gene is TRBD2 (6 bases). The CDR3 has 17 amino acids. Germline loops: CDR1 MNHEY, CDR2 SVGEGT. V gave up 6 bases and J gave up 7 bases, with 28 bases separating them.

The sample holds a few counts of this clonotype. The rearrangement joins TRBV9 to TRBJ1-2, with no clear D. Trimming shortened V by 3 bases and J by 0 bases, and 12 bases separated the two germline ends. The CDR3 totals 15 residues. Germline V gene sequence: CDR1 SGDLS, CDR2 YYNGEE. The CDR3 sequence: CASSGALQANYGYTF. CDR3 nucleotides: TGTGCCAGCAGCGGCGCTCTCCAAGCTAACTATGGCTACACCTTC.

This chain links TRBV6-6 with TRBJ2-7; D is ambiguous. V lost 6 bases and J 5 bases, leaving 11 bases between the germline ends. The CDR3 loop spans 12 amino acids. Germline V gives CDR1 MNHNY, CDR2 SVGAGI (reference sequence). The CDR3 nucleotides read TGTGCCAGCAGCCCCAACCGGGACGAGCAGTACGTC. Translated: CASSPNRDEQYV.

The chain combines TRBV29-1 with TRBJ1-1, with TRBD1 matching 7 bases. V lost 7 bases and J lost 4; bases outside the gene matches: 3. The CDR3 is 11 amino acids. Germline V CDR1 and CDR2: SQVTM, ANQGSEA. In DNA, the CDR3 is TGCAGCGCGTACAGGGGCACTGAAGCTTTCTTT. Protein product: CSAYRGTEAFF.

This clonotype was observed a handful of times. The V and J genes are TRBV7-9 and TRBJ1-6; maybe TRBD1 (5 bases). The CDR3 has 14 residues. The germline V gene has CDR1 SEHNR and CDR2 FQNEAQ (reference sequence). V was trimmed by 5 bases and J by 7 bases, leaving 12 bases between them. CDR3 coding DNA: TGTGCCAGCAGCCTTATTCGGGGGAATTCACCCCTCCACTTT. This translates into CASSLIRGNSPLHF.

The J gene is TRBJ1-2, the V gene TRBV12-3 or TRBV12-4; D uncertain. CDR3 length: 13 residues. The V and J ends lost 5 bases and 1 base respectively, with 8 bases between them. CDR3 region: CASSNGLNYGYTF. The CDR3, as DNA: TGTGCCAGCAGTAACGGACTTAACTATGGCTACACCTTC.

J is TRBJ2-5 and V is TRBV5-1; 7 bases match TRBD2. CDR3 size: 14 residues. The V gene end was trimmed by 2 bases and the J gene end by 4 bases; junction bases not matched to a gene: 5. Germline CDR1 SGHRS, CDR2 YFSETQ. The CDR3 coding sequence is TGCGCCAGCAGCTTCTGGGGGGGTGGAGAGACCCAGTACTTC. This codes for CASSFWGGGETQYF.

This clonotype was detected a few times. The chain has TRBV5-6 and TRBJ2-3, with D maybe TRBD2 (7 bases). CDR3 length: 15 residues. Germline V gene data show CDR1 as SGHDT and CDR2 as YYEEEE. Deletions cut 0 bases from V and 6 bases from J, with 14 bases between. Written as DNA, the CDR3 is TGTGCCAGCAGCTTGGCGGGGGGACATTGGGATACGCAGTATTTT. It codes for CASSLAGGHWDTQYF.

The CDR3 loop is CATGSTGELFF. The CDR3 nucleotides read TGTGCCACGGGGTCGACCGGGGAGCTGTTTTTT. This chain joins TRBV12-3 or TRBV12-4 and TRBJ2-2; D is perhaps TRBD2 (5 bases). V was cut by 10 bases and J by 5 bases, with 8 bases left in between. The CDR3 runs to 11 residues.

This clonotype was picked up a small number of times. The genes are TRBV24-1 and TRBJ2-1, with 9 bases matching TRBD2. J gave up 4 bases and V 2 bases, and 5 bases lay outside the gene matches. CDR1 is KGHDR, CDR2 SFDVKD, per germline. The CDR3 length is 16 residues. CDR3 bases: TGTGCCACCAGTGATTCCCTAGCGGGGTCTTACAATGAGCAGTTCTTC. Translation gives CATSDSLAGSYNEQFF.

This clonotype has just a few counts. The chain uses TRBV19 and TRBJ2-7, with D hard to call. V was cut by 11 bases and J by 2 bases, with 10 bases left in between. The CDR3 loop spans 11 amino acids. The germline CDR1 and CDR2 sequences are LNHDA and SQIVND (reference sequence). This CDR3 reads CAEARTYEQYV. For the CDR3, the DNA is TGTGCCGAGGCGCGAACCTACGAGCAGTACGTC.

The chain has TRBV7-3 and TRBJ2-2; D possibly corresponds to TRBD1 (6 bases). The CDR3 has 15 amino acids. Trimming took off 5 bases at V and 0 bases at J, with 10 bases between the two ends. Germline loops: CDR1 SGHTA, CDR2 FQGTGA. CDR3 in DNA: TGTGCCAGCAGCCCTACAGGGCCGAACACCGGGGAGCTGTTTTTT. Protein: CASSPTGPNTGELFF.

This clonotype was found many times. This chain connects TRBV29-1 to TRBJ2-1, with D perhaps matching TRBD2 (5 bases). CDR1 and CDR2 from the germline V gene are SQVTM and ANQGSEA. There are 14 residues in the CDR3. The V and J ends lost 7 bases and 7 bases respectively, with 20 bases between them. The CDR3 DNA follows: TGCAGCGGGACTCGGACCGGGGTTGGGAATGAGCAGTTCTTC. Encoded protein: CSGTRTGVGNEQFF.

This clonotype was counted only a few times. This chain uses TRBV29-1 with TRBJ2-6; TRBD2 might be the D (6 bases). CDR1 is SQVTM, CDR2 ANQGSEA, per germline. The CDR3 has 15 amino acids. Trimming took off 1 base at V and 4 bases at J, with 11 bases between the two ends. In nucleotides, the CDR3 is TGCAGCGTTGAAGGGCGGGGTACCGGGGCCAACGTCCTGACTTTC. Amino acids: CSVEGRGTGANVLTF.

The chain couples TRBV5-1 to TRBJ1-2, with D perhaps TRBD1 (6 bases). The ends were cut back, 7 bases at V and 6 bases at J, with 10 bases in the middle. Germline-derived CDR1 and CDR2 are SGHRS and YFSETQ. The CDR3 sequence is 11 residues long. CDR3 in DNA: TGCGCCAGCGGCCAGGGGAATGGCTACACCTTC. Residues: CASGQGNGYTF.